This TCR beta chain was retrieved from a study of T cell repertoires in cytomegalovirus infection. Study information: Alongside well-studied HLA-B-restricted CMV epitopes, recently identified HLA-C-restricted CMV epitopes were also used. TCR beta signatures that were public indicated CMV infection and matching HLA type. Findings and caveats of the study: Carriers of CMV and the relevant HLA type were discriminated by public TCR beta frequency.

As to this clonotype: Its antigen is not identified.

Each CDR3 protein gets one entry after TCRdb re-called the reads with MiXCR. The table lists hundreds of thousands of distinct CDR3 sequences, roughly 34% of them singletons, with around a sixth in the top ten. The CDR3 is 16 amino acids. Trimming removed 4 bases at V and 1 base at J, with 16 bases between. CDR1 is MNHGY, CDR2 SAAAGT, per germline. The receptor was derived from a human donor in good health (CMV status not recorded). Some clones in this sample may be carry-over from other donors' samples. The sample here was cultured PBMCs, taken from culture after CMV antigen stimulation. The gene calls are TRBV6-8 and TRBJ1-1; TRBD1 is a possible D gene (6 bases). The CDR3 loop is CASSSLPGGANTEAFF. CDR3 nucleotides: TGTGCCAGCAGTTCCCTCCCCGGGGGGGCGAACACTGAAGCTTTCTTT.